This T cell receptor (beta chain) was found in a study of shared clonotypes between healthy human individuals. About the study: CD4 naive cells filled three plates per donor, CD4 memory three, CD8 naive two and CD8 memory one.

Study-level findings and limits: Estimated richness values were generally larger in naive subsets than in memory subsets. A handful of donors showed sharing of about 4.8% of naive CD4 clonotypes.

Details on this clone: As yet, its antigen is unknown.

Germline-derived CDR1 and CDR2 are LNHDA and SQIVND (reference sequence). The CDR3 runs 17 residues. Germline trimming cut 4 bases from V and 6 bases from J; bases unmatched to any gene: 9. Sequencing was at deep level. Produced via immunoSEQ multiplex PCR; TCRdb's table is partial and in-frame only. The sample yields about 2 million clones, roughly 96% seen once. This chain joins TRBV19 and TRBJ2-2; 12 bases are a match to TRBD2. The material sequenced was naive CD4+ T cells sorted from blood. Stated subset: CD45RA+ positively selected. This TCR was recovered from a man between 18 and 35 years old in good health. The CDR3 is CASSTRGGLAGPGELFF. DNA of the CDR3: TGTGCCAGTAGTACCAGGGGGGGACTAGCGGGTCCCGGGGAGCTGTTTTTT.